Listed here are 27 T cell receptor beta chains from one sample, sequenced in a study of blood T cell repertoires in COVID-19. TCRdb's copy holds only in-frame clones and misses some; the assay was immunoSEQ multiplex PCR. Of 200,000 to 250,000 clones listed, 80% to 95% were seen once; the top ten hold approximately 0.8%. The material sequenced was peripheral blood. All receptors derive from a man aged 30 to 45 with COVID-19, enrolled during active disease.

This chain links TRBV11-2 with TRBJ2-2; TRBD2 matches 11 bases. The CDR3 has 19 amino acids. Germline assignment: CDR1 SGHAT and CDR2 FQNNGV. V was clipped by 5 bases and J by 1 base; unmatched bases: 12. The CDR3 DNA follows: TGTGCCAGCAGCCGCAGTAGCGGGGGGGCCTTCGGGAACACCGGGGAGCTGTTTTTT. Amino acids: CASSRSSGGAFGNTGELFF.

The genes are TRBV3-1 (or the pseudogene TRBV3-2) and TRBJ1-1, with 9 bases identical to TRBD1. The trim removed 4 bases at V and 5 bases at J, leaving 11 bases unmatched. Germline lookup yields CDR1 LGHDT and CDR2 YNNKEL (reference sequence). The CDR3 extends over 16 amino acids. CDR3 residues: CASSPASGTGWTEAFF. CDR3 DNA: TGTGCCAGCAGCCCAGCGTCCGGGACAGGGTGGACTGAAGCTTTCTTT.

The chain couples TRBV7-9 to TRBJ1-6; 9 positions match TRBD1. The CDR3 runs 17 residues. The J segment lost 9 bases and the V segment lost 5 bases, leaving 14 bases of the junction unmatched. Germline loops: CDR1 SEHNR, CDR2 FQNEAQ (reference sequence). CDR3 region: CASSHPGGDRVGSPLHF. The CDR3, as DNA: TGTGCCAGCAGCCACCCTGGTGGGGACAGGGTTGGTTCACCCCTCCACTTT.

The chain has TRBV12-3 or TRBV12-4 and TRBJ2-2, with D tentatively TRBD1 (5 bases). V was trimmed by 6 bases and J by 5 bases, leaving 10 bases between them. There are 13 residues in the CDR3. The CDR3 DNA reads TGTGCCAGCAGGATTGGGGCTACCGGGGAGCTGTTTTTT. It encodes CASRIGATGELFF.

This chain links TRBV11-2 with TRBJ1-6, with D uncertain. Germline V gene lookup returns CDR1 SGHAT and CDR2 FQNNGV. The length of the CDR3 is 14 residues. The V gene lost 1 base and the J gene lost 9 bases, with 10 bases spanning the gap. The CDR3 DNA sequence: TGTGCCAGCAGCTTAGGCCGCCTTAGTTCACCCCTCCACTTT. Translated: CASSLGRLSSPLHF.

The J gene is TRBJ2-1, the V gene TRBV5-1; 12 bases line up with TRBD2. CDR3 length equals 17 residues. J gave up 6 bases and V 4 bases, and 11 bases lay outside the gene matches. CDR1 and CDR2 from the germline V gene are SGHRS and YFSETQ. In nucleotides, the CDR3 is TGCGCCAGCAGCATCCCGACATCTAGCGGGGGGGCCAATGAGCAGTTCTTC. It specifies CASSIPTSSGGANEQFF.

The V gene is TRBV3-1 (or the pseudogene TRBV3-2), the J gene TRBJ1-1; TRBD1 matches at 8 bases. The CDR3 sequence is 14 residues long. The germline gives CDR1 LGHDT, CDR2 YNNKEL (reference sequence). The V segment lost 5 bases and the J segment 6 bases; nucleotides outside the gene matches: 8. CDR3 DNA: TGTGCCAGCAGCATAGGACAGGGCATCGCTGAAGCTTTCTTT. Translating gives CASSIGQGIAEAFF.

The genes are TRBV7-9 and TRBJ1-4, with 10 positions matching TRBD1. CDR3 length: 14 residues. V lost 5 bases and J lost 8; bases outside the gene matches: 5. Per the germline V gene, CDR1 is SEHNR and CDR2 is FQNEAQ (reference sequence). The CDR3 reads CASSETGGREKLFF. CDR3 coding DNA: TGTGCCAGCAGCGAGACAGGGGGCCGGGAAAAACTGTTTTTT.

The chain is built from TRBV4-1 and TRBJ1-6, with 8 nucleotides matching TRBD1. V dropped 6 bases and J dropped 10; count of bases not matched to a gene: 11. The CDR3 totals 15 residues. The germline CDR1 and CDR2 sequences are MGHRA and YSYEKL. CDR3 protein: CASRPPGQGRSPLHF. The CDR3 nucleotides read TGCGCCAGCAGACCCCCCGGACAGGGAAGGTCACCCCTCCACTTT.

The rearrangement uses TRBV30 and TRBJ2-6; D unclear. CDR1 is GTSNPN and CDR2 is SVGIG in the germline V gene (reference sequence). The CDR3 sequence is 13 residues long. V lost 5 bases, J lost 0 bases, and 5 bases lay in between. The CDR3 DNA reads TGTGCCTGGGAGAGCTCTGGGGCCAACGTCCTGACTTTC. As protein: CAWESSGANVLTF.

The V and J genes are TRBV6-5 and TRBJ1-4, with D possibly matching TRBD1 (6 bases). V gave up 6 bases and J gave up 2 bases, with 13 bases separating them. The CDR3 sequence is 15 residues long. The germline gives CDR1 MNHEY, CDR2 SVGAGI. In nucleotides, the CDR3 is TGTGCCAGCAGAGCTACAGGGTTGACTAATGAAAAACTGTTTTTT. It specifies CASRATGLTNEKLFF.

A single count supports this clone. The chain links TRBV12-3 or TRBV12-4 to TRBJ1-2, with D maybe TRBD1 (6 bases). Trimming stripped 3 bases from V and 7 bases from J, with 12 bases between. There are 13 residues in the CDR3. The CDR3 nucleotides are TGTGCCAGCAGTTTGACAGCCAGGGGTGGCTACACCTTC. As protein: CASSLTARGGYTF.

The rearrangement links TRBV19 to TRBJ2-7; D is undetermined. V was trimmed by 5 bases and J by 2 bases, leaving 10 bases between them. This CDR3 contains 13 residues. CDR1 and CDR2 (germline): LNHDA, SQIVND (reference sequence). CDR3 nucleotide sequence: TGTGCCAGTAGTTACGGCGGAACCTACGAGCAGTACTTC. Its protein is CASSYGGTYEQYF.

This chain joins TRBV10-3 and TRBJ1-5; D call uncertain. V lost 3 bases and J 3 bases, leaving 12 bases between the germline ends. Germline CDR1 and CDR2: ENHRY and SYGVKD. This CDR3 is built from 15 residues. The CDR3 loop is CAISDGGSVNQPQHF. CDR3 sequence (DNA): TGTGCCATCAGTGATGGAGGGTCGGTCAATCAGCCCCAGCATTTT.

This clone was detected only once. This chain uses TRBV20-1 with TRBJ1-4; a weak D match, TRBD1 (5 bases). Germline V CDR1 and CDR2: DFQATT, SNEGSKA (reference sequence). The CDR3 loop spans 13 amino acids. The V gene lost 3 bases and the J gene lost 7 bases, with 12 bases spanning the gap. This chain's CDR3 is CSASDDSGEKLFF. CDR3 nucleotide sequence: TGCAGTGCTAGTGACGACAGTGGTGAAAAACTGTTTTTT.

The chain uses TRBV4-1 and TRBJ2-7, with D perhaps TRBD2 (6 bases). CDR3 size: 14 residues. Trimming stripped 4 bases from V and 5 bases from J, with 15 bases between. CDR1 and CDR2 from the germline V gene are MGHRA and YSYEKL. For the CDR3, the DNA is TGCGCCAGCAGCCGCGGGGACCCCGCGGACGAGCAGTACTTC. Encoded protein: CASSRGDPADEQYF.

V is TRBV21-1 and J is TRBJ2-7; no DNA check was done on the table's D call, TRBD2. TRBV21-1 is a pseudogene locus. The CDR3 loop spans 14 amino acids. CDR3 sequence: CASSKPRGGCEQYF. The CDR3 bases are TGTGCCAGCAGCAAACCCCGGGGGGGCTGCGAGCAGTACTTC.

This chain connects TRBV11-2 to TRBJ2-7; TRBD1 might be the D (7 bases). The length of the CDR3 is 17 residues. Germline lookup yields CDR1 SGHAT and CDR2 FQNNGV. Between the trimmed V and J ends, which lost 2 bases and 1 base, there was a span of 18 bases. This CDR3 reads CASSLLPGGGYSYEQYF. The DNA for the CDR3 is TGTGCCAGCAGCTTATTACCAGGGGGAGGTTATTCCTACGAGCAGTACTTC.

The gene calls are TRBV5-5 and TRBJ2-1, with D possibly TRBD1 on 6 matching bases. Trimming took off 4 bases at V and 4 bases at J, with 12 bases between the two ends. The CDR3 extends over 14 amino acids. In germline, CDR1 is SGHKS, CDR2 YYEKEE (reference sequence). The CDR3 DNA is TGTGCCAGCAGCCCAATAGGACAGTACAATGAGCAGTTCTTC. This encodes CASSPIGQYNEQFF.

The chain combines TRBV29-1 with TRBJ1-1; 9 nucleotides align to TRBD1. CDR3 length: 13 residues. Germline CDR1 reads SQVTM; CDR2 reads ANQGSEA. Trimming at V came to 7 bases and at J to 3 bases, leaving 6 bases not matched to a gene. CDR3 bases: TGCAGCGGACAGGGGGTGATGGACACTGAAGCTTTCTTT. This encodes CSGQGVMDTEAFF.

The chain recombines TRBV2 with TRBJ2-2; D possibly corresponds to TRBD2 (6 bases). Germline V gives CDR1 SNHLY, CDR2 FYNNEI. V was trimmed by 3 bases and J by 3 bases, leaving 11 bases between them. The CDR3 consists of 15 residues. This chain's CDR3 is CASSERGRDTGELFF. In nucleotides, the CDR3 is TGTGCCAGCAGTGAGCGGGGTCGCGACACCGGGGAGCTGTTTTTT.

The chain combines TRBV11-2 with TRBJ2-1; D not resolved. Trimming removed 6 bases at V and 6 bases at J, with 9 bases between. The germline V gene has CDR1 SGHAT and CDR2 FQNNGV. This CDR3 is 12 amino acids long. The CDR3 region is CASSQVGNEQFF. CDR3 coding DNA: TGTGCCAGCAGTCAGGTCGGCAATGAGCAGTTCTTC.

The rearrangement links TRBV7-6 to TRBJ2-1, with 10 bases that match TRBD1. The CDR3 contains 14 residues. J was trimmed by 7 bases and V by 4 bases; bases with no gene match: 4. Germline V CDR1 and CDR2: SGHVS, FNYEAQ. The CDR3 DNA reads as TGTGCCAGCAGCTGGGGACAGGGGCGGAATGAGCAGTTCTTC. It translates to CASSWGQGRNEQFF. Filled out from reference TRBV7-6 and TRBJ2-1, the complete variable domain reads GAGVSQSPRYKVTKRGQDVALRCDPISGHVSLYWYRQALGQGPEFLTYFNYEAQQDKSGLPNDRFSAERPEGSISTLTIQRTEQRDSAMYRCASSWGQGRNEQFFGPGTRLTVL.

The gene calls are TRBV5-1 and TRBJ1-2, with no clear D. This CDR3 has 13 amino acids. The germline gives CDR1 SGHRS, CDR2 YFSETQ. V shed 2 bases and J shed 7 bases, with 12 bases lying between them. The CDR3 bases are TGCGCCAGCAGCTTAGCCGGGAATAGTGGCTACACCTTC. Its protein product is CASSLAGNSGYTF.

This chain connects TRBV10-1 to TRBJ2-3, with D maybe TRBD1 (6 bases). With 3 bases removed from V and 4 bases from J, the gap between germline ends came to 11 bases. This CDR3 has 14 residues. Germline values: CDR1 WNHNN, CDR2 SYGVQD (reference sequence). DNA for the CDR3: TGCGCCAGCAGTGATGTTACAGGGTCAGATACGCAGTATTTT. This codes for CASSDVTGSDTQYF.

The chain couples TRBV5-6 to TRBJ2-1, with D perhaps TRBD1 (5 bases). The CDR3 loop spans 16 amino acids. V shed 0 bases and J shed 8 bases, with 18 bases lying between them. The germline CDR1 and CDR2 sequences are SGHDT and YYEEEE. DNA of the CDR3: TGTGCCAGCAGCTTGGCAAGGGGCGCAGTCAGCGATGAGCAGTTCTTC. Its protein product is CASSLARGAVSDEQFF.

The chain couples TRBV5-4 to TRBJ2-5, with D possibly being TRBD1 (8 bases). Trimming removed 4 bases at V and 2 bases at J, with 15 bases between. Germline loops: CDR1 SGHNT, CDR2 YYREEE (reference sequence). The CDR3 sequence is 15 residues long. The CDR3 DNA reads as TGTGCCAGCAGCACGAACAGGGGGGGGCAAGAGACCCAGTACTTC. Translated: CASSTNRGGQETQYF.